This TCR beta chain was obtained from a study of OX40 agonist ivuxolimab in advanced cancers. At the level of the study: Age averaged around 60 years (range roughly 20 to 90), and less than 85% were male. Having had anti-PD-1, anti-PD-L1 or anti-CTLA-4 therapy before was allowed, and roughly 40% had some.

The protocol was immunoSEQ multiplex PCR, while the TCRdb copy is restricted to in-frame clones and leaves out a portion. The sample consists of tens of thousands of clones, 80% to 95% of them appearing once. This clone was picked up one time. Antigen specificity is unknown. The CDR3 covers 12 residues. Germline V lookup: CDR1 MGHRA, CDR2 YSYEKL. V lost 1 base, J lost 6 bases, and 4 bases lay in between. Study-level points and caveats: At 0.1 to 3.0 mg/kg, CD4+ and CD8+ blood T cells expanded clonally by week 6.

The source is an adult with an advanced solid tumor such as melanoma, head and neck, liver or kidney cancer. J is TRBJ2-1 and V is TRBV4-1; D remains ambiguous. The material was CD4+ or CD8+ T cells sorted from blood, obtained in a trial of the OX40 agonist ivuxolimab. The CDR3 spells CASSQGVNEQFF. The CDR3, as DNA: TGCGCCAGCAGCCAAGGGGTCAATGAGCAGTTCTTC.